Listed below are T cell receptor beta chains from one sample, sequenced in a study of tumor and adjacent non-tumor tissue in lung cancer. TCRdb used MiXCR to reprocess the multiplex PCR reads, holding one entry per CDR3 protein. The sample holds 200,000 or so distinct CDR3 sequences; 60% to 85% are singletons and the top ten take less than 25%. Material for sequencing was lung tumor tissue. The receptors originated from a man aged 55-75 years with non-small cell lung cancer. The CDR3 runs from the conserved cysteine through the conserved F or W. The order of the fields is V gene, J gene, CDR3 protein.

v_call: TRBV4-1
j_call: TRBJ2-7
cdr3_aa: CASSQEAARQYF

v_call: TRBV5-5
j_call: TRBJ1-4
cdr3_aa: CASSELMKARDLFF

v_call: TRBV4-1
j_call: TRBJ2-1
cdr3_aa: CASSQDLQGHSYNEQLF

v_call: TRBV10-1
j_call: TRBJ2-3
cdr3_aa: CASSESQTSDTGTDTHYF

v_call: TRBV6-2/TRBV6-3
j_call: TRBJ2-7
cdr3_aa: CASSKRTGKDEQYF

v_call: TRBV28
j_call: TRBJ2-2
cdr3_aa: CASSLTSGRIGELFF

v_call: TRBV11-1
j_call: TRBJ2-5
cdr3_aa: CASNYGGQVQEIQYF

v_call: TRBV20-1
j_call: TRBJ2-7
cdr3_aa: CSASGGVADYEQYF

v_call: TRBV29-1
j_call: TRBJ2-7
cdr3_aa: CSVVDRVLYEQYF

v_call: TRBV30
j_call: TRBJ1-2
cdr3_aa: CAWSAHGGFTF

v_call: TRBV5-4
j_call: TRBJ1-1
cdr3_aa: CASSATGVRAVAFF

v_call: TRBV20-1
j_call: TRBJ2-2
cdr3_aa: CRARVIRPGSTGELFF

v_call: TRBV12-3/TRBV12-4
j_call: TRBJ2-1
cdr3_aa: CASSLMGTDNERFF

v_call: TRBV12-3/TRBV12-4
j_call: TRBJ2-7
cdr3_aa: CANSLFFGQGRNKQYF

v_call: TRBV5-4
j_call: TRBJ2-1
cdr3_aa: CASTGTSGSYNKQFF

v_call: TRBV20-1
j_call: TRBJ2-7
cdr3_aa: CSARVGASRDEQYF

v_call: TRBV12-3/TRBV12-4
j_call: TRBJ1-5
cdr3_aa: CASSLGNQPQHF

v_call: TRBV6-5
j_call: TRBJ2-3
cdr3_aa: CVSRLVPGQSDTHYF

v_call: TRBV6-5
j_call: TRBJ1-4
cdr3_aa: CASSYSQRRLFEKLFF

v_call: TRBV6-5
j_call: TRBJ1-1
cdr3_aa: CASISLLGTEAFF

v_call: TRBV11-1
j_call: TRBJ2-7
cdr3_aa: CARSRHTNTQGEQYF

v_call: TRBV6-5
j_call: TRBJ1-5
cdr3_aa: CASITSTGSINGSNQPQHF

v_call: TRBV20-1
j_call: TRBJ1-5
cdr3_aa: CSARDLDRGDYQPQHF

v_call: TRBV28
j_call: TRBJ1-4
cdr3_aa: CASSFNQQYWNGLFF

v_call: TRBV20-1
j_call: TRBJ2-7
cdr3_aa: CSARMGQVGYEQYF

v_call: TRBV6-6
j_call: TRBJ1-4
cdr3_aa: CASSYRQGANEKLFF

v_call: TRBV20-1
j_call: TRBJ2-5
cdr3_aa: CNVGTAETQYF